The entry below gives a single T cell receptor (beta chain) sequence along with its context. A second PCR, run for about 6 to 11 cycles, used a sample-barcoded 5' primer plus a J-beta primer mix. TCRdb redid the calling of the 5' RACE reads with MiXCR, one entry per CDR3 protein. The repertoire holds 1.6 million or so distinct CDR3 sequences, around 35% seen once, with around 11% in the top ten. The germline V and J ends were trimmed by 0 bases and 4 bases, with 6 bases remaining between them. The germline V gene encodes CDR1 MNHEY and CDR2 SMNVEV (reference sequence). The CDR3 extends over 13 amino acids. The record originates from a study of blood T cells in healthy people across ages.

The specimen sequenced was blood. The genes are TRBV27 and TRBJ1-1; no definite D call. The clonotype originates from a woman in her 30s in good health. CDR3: CASSLSAGTEAFF. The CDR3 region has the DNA TGTGCCAGCAGTTTATCCGCAGGCACTGAAGCTTTCTTT.